These 26 T cell receptor beta chains were all obtained from the same sample, sequenced in a study of vaccination effects on CD4 cells after COVID-19. The data were produced by immunoSEQ multiplex PCR, yet TCRdb's version contains in-frame clones alone and is incomplete. The sample shows some 68,000 clones, about 80% of them seen only once. Before sequencing, viral peptide pools were used by the ViraFEST assay to expand antigen-specific CD4+ T cells. CD4+ T cells were isolated after 10 days of culture. Neither prior SARS-CoV-2 infection nor positive nucleocapsid antibodies were present in the vaccine recipients. These receptors have no identified antigens. This specimen consisted of CD4+ T cells from PBMCs cultured with HCoV-OC43 spike peptides, obtained before COVID-19 vaccination. The sample's subset: HCoV-OC43 spike overlapping peptide pool stimulation. The receptor set was obtained from a human donor who received a COVID-19 vaccine.

This clone was found a few times. The J gene is TRBJ2-3, the V gene TRBV27; a possible D gene is TRBD2 (6 bases). V was shortened by 10 bases and J by 2 bases, with 16 bases between the two germline ends. CDR1 and CDR2 (germline): MNHEY, SMNVEV (reference sequence). There are 14 residues in the CDR3. The CDR3 here is CATSGTGITDTQYF. DNA for the CDR3: TGTGCCACCTCCGGGACTGGAATCACAGATACGCAGTATTTT.

J is TRBJ2-1 and V is TRBV30; 8 bases map to TRBD2. The CDR3 consists of 14 residues. V gave up 3 bases and J gave up 7 bases; unmatched junction bases: 8. Per germline, CDR1 GTSNPN and CDR2 SVGIG (reference sequence). The CDR3 is CAWSPGGPLNEQFF. The CDR3 DNA reads TGTGCCTGGAGCCCGGGGGGGCCATTGAATGAGCAGTTCTTC.

The chain employs TRBV29-1 and TRBJ1-4; 7 nucleotides line up with TRBD1. J lost 8 bases, V lost 7 bases, and 7 bases had no gene match. Germline loops: CDR1 SQVTM, CDR2 ANQGSEA. The CDR3 sequence is 12 residues long. The CDR3 nucleotides read TGCAGCGCAAGACAGGGTGGGGAAAAACTGTTTTTT. Its protein product is CSARQGGEKLFF.

The gene calls are TRBV18 and TRBJ2-7; D is undetermined. The CDR3 consists of 14 residues. The V end lost 3 bases, the J end lost 0 bases, and 9 bases lay between the germline ends. Germline V CDR1 and CDR2: KGHSH, LQKENI. CDR3: CASSPGIDSYEQYV. In DNA, the CDR3 is TGTGCCAGCTCACCGGGGATAGACTCCTACGAGCAGTACGTC.

The J gene is TRBJ1-5, the V gene TRBV19; no clear D. The CDR3 is 15 amino acids. Germline loops: CDR1 LNHDA, CDR2 SQIVND (reference sequence). Deletions cut 1 base from V and 0 bases from J, with 7 bases between. DNA for the CDR3: TGTGCCAGTAGTATAGCCGGGGATAGCAATCAGCCCCAGCATTTT. Encoded protein: CASSIAGDSNQPQHF.

V and J are TRBV9 and TRBJ2-3, with D perhaps assigned TRBD1 or TRBD2 (5 bases each). The CDR3 extends over 14 amino acids. V gave up 6 bases and J gave up 3 bases, with 14 bases separating them. Per germline, CDR1 SGDLS and CDR2 YYNGEE. Here the CDR3 reads CASTMGVVTDTQYF. The CDR3 nucleotides read TGTGCCAGCACAATGGGGGTGGTAACAGATACGCAGTATTTT.

This clone showed up just once. The chain recombines TRBV6-5 with TRBJ1-1; D unclear. The CDR3 contains 14 residues. Germline-derived CDR1 and CDR2 are MNHEY and SVGAGI. The V end lost 5 bases, the J end lost 3 bases, and 13 bases lay between the germline ends. CDR3 region: CASSPAGIHTEAFF. The CDR3 coding sequence is TGTGCCAGCAGTCCCGCCGGGATTCACACTGAAGCTTTCTTT.

The J gene is TRBJ1-2, the V gene TRBV20-1, with no clear D. Trimming took off 3 bases at V and 2 bases at J, with 16 bases between the two ends. From germline, CDR1 is DFQATT and CDR2 SNEGSKA (reference sequence). This CDR3 contains 15 residues. This CDR3 reads CSASAPRQLNYGYTF. The CDR3 nucleotides read TGCAGTGCTAGTGCCCCGCGGCAGTTGAACTATGGCTACACCTTC.

The chain is built from TRBV6-1 and TRBJ2-5, with 7 bases that match TRBD2. The V gene end was trimmed by 3 bases and the J gene end by 1 base; junction bases not matched to a gene: 11. CDR3 size: 17 residues. Germline lookup yields CDR1 MNHNS and CDR2 SASEGT. The CDR3 loop is CASSDWEGPASQETQYF. CDR3 coding DNA: TGTGCCAGCAGTGACTGGGAGGGGCCCGCGTCCCAAGAGACCCAGTACTTC.

This chain's CDR3 is CASSSAARGSYGYTF. DNA of the CDR3: TGTGCCAGCAGTAGCGCCGCCCGTGGGAGCTATGGCTACACCTTC. The chain combines TRBV6-6 with TRBJ1-2; D not certain. This CDR3 is built from 15 residues. The germline CDR1 and CDR2 sequences are MNHNY and SVGAGI (reference sequence). V lost 5 bases to trimming and J lost 4 bases, with 17 bases between them.

The rearrangement joins TRBV18 to TRBJ2-3; TRBD2 matches at 8 bases. V dropped 1 base and J dropped 0; count of bases not matched to a gene: 3. There are 16 residues in the CDR3. Germline CDR1 reads KGHSH; CDR2 reads LQKENI. The CDR3 DNA is TGTGCCAGCTCACCACTAAGCGGGGGTAGCACAGATACGCAGTATTTT. It encodes CASSPLSGGSTDTQYF. The entire variable domain, with the rest obtained from reference TRBV18 and TRBJ2-3, is as follows: NAGVMQNPRHLVRRRGQEARLRCSPMKGHSHVYWYRQLPEEGLKFMVYLQKENIIDESGMPKERFSAEFPKEGPSILRIQQVVRGDSAAYFCASSPLSGGSTDTQYFGPGTRLTVL.

V and J are TRBV24-1 and TRBJ1-3; possibly TRBD1 for D (5 bases). This CDR3 is 15 amino acids long. Trimming removed 3 bases from V and 9 bases from J, with 17 bases in between. Germline CDR1 reads KGHDR; CDR2 reads SFDVKD. CDR3 sequence (DNA): TGTGCCACCAGTGATGGTGGGACGATGGCACCCACCATATATTTT. It is translated as CATSDGGTMAPTIYF.

V is TRBV6-1 and J is TRBJ2-5; TRBD1 might be the D (7 bases). Germline CDR1 MNHNS, CDR2 SASEGT. V lost 3 bases to trimming and J lost 5 bases, with 19 bases between them. This CDR3 spans 16 amino acids. This CDR3 reads CASSDRMEGARETQYF. The DNA of the CDR3 is TGTGCCAGCAGTGATCGCATGGAGGGGGCGCGGGAGACCCAGTACTTC.

The chain recombines TRBV7-3 with TRBJ2-1, with D unclear. V shed 3 bases and J shed 10 bases, with 13 bases lying between them. CDR1 is SGHTA, CDR2 FQGTGA, per germline. The CDR3 runs 13 residues. The DNA of the CDR3 is TGTGCCAGCAGCTTGACGAATCTACGGGAGCAGTTCTTC. Amino acids: CASSLTNLREQFF.

V and J are TRBV6-5 and TRBJ2-1; 7 bases fit TRBD1. V dropped 4 bases and J dropped 6; count of bases not matched to a gene: 12. CDR3 length: 16 residues. Germline CDR1 MNHEY, CDR2 SVGAGI. CDR3 sequence (DNA): TGTGCCAGCAGTTCATTCAGGACAGGCTTATCCAATGAGCAGTTCTTC. As protein: CASSSFRTGLSNEQFF.

The CDR3 here is CASSSRQVSRSPLHF. The CDR3 DNA is TGTGCCAGCAGCTCCCGACAGGTTTCTCGTTCACCCCTCCACTTT. The rearrangement links TRBV28 to TRBJ1-6; D possibly corresponds to TRBD1 (6 bases). This CDR3 is built from 15 residues. The germline V gene has CDR1 MDHEN and CDR2 SYDVKM. Trimming stripped 6 bases from V and 9 bases from J, with 18 bases between.

The chain combines TRBV7-2 with TRBJ1-2; 9 bases align to TRBD1. CDR3 length equals 13 residues. J gave up 8 bases and V 5 bases, and 6 bases lay outside the gene matches. Per the germline V gene, CDR1 is SGHTA and CDR2 is FQGNSA. The DNA for the CDR3 is TGTGCCAGCAGCCAGACAGGGGGGCAAGGCTACACCTTC. It encodes CASSQTGGQGYTF.

The chain recombines TRBV9 with TRBJ2-3, with 7 bases matching TRBD1. V dropped 0 bases and J dropped 2; count of bases not matched to a gene: 3. The CDR3 contains 15 residues. Germline lookup yields CDR1 SGDLS and CDR2 YYNGEE. CDR3 in amino acids: CASSVARGPTDTQYF. The CDR3 DNA is TGTGCCAGCAGCGTAGCGAGGGGGCCCACAGATACGCAGTATTTT.

The chain combines TRBV7-9 with TRBJ2-1; a weak D match, TRBD2 (6 bases). Germline V gene lookup returns CDR1 SEHNR and CDR2 FQNEAQ (reference sequence). V gave up 5 bases and J gave up 0 bases, with 11 bases separating them. This CDR3 spans 15 amino acids. The CDR3 DNA reads TGTGCCAGCAGCCACGGGGGTAGCTCCTACAATGAGCAGTTCTTC. Translating gives CASSHGGSSYNEQFF.

The CDR3 loop is CASSFGRGHQETQYF. Written as DNA, the CDR3 is TGCGCCAGCAGCTTTGGGCGGGGGCACCAAGAGACCCAGTACTTC. The chain employs TRBV5-1 and TRBJ2-5; D might be TRBD2 (7 bases). Germline-derived CDR1 and CDR2 are SGHRS and YFSETQ. The CDR3 totals 15 residues. V was cut by 2 bases and J by 0 bases, with 11 bases left in between. The full variable domain, its missing parts supplied by reference TRBV5-1 and TRBJ2-5, is KAGVTQTPRYLIKTRGQQVTLSCSPISGHRSVSWYQQTPGQGLQFLFEYFSETQRNKGNFPGRFSGRQFSNSRSEMNVSTLELGDSALYLCASSFGRGHQETQYFGPGTRLLVL.

V and J are TRBV10-3 and TRBJ2-7; 7 bases line up with TRBD2. Looked up from germline, CDR1 is ENHRY and CDR2 is SYGVKD. The CDR3 covers 14 residues. Trimming cost V 2 bases and J 3 bases; bases outside gene matches: 4. CDR3 nucleotide sequence: TGTGCCATCAGTGAGACGCGGGGGAGCTACGAGCAGTACGTC. Its protein is CAISETRGSYEQYV.

This clone has a single count. The chain combines TRBV4-3 with TRBJ2-3; 9 bases match TRBD1. This CDR3 has 17 residues. The V segment lost 0 bases and the J segment 1 base; nucleotides outside the gene matches: 5. Germline CDR1 and CDR2: LGHNA and YSLEER. The CDR3 region is CASSQDIRDRGTDTQYF. The CDR3 DNA sequence: TGCGCCAGCAGCCAAGATATAAGGGACAGGGGCACAGATACGCAGTATTTT.

The rearrangement joins TRBV19 to TRBJ2-3; tentatively, D is TRBD1 (7 bases). Germline CDR1 and CDR2: LNHDA and SQIVND (reference sequence). CDR3 length equals 14 residues. V was trimmed by 6 bases and J by 6 bases, leaving 16 bases between them. CDR3 loop: CASSQGGRADTQYF. In DNA, the CDR3 is TGTGCCAGTAGCCAGGGGGGACGCGCGGATACGCAGTATTTT.

This chain links TRBV29-1 with TRBJ1-1; TRBD1 is a possible D gene (6 bases). Germline CDR1 and CDR2: SQVTM and ANQGSEA. V was shortened by 1 base and J by 7 bases, with 10 bases between the two germline ends. The CDR3 contains 12 residues. This CDR3 is CSVEGQAYEAFF. The CDR3 DNA reads as TGCAGCGTTGAAGGACAGGCTTATGAAGCTTTCTTT.

V and J are TRBV5-1 and TRBJ1-3; D gene ambiguous. The V end was cut by 4 bases, the J end by 1 base, with 15 bases between. Germline V gene data show CDR1 as SGHRS and CDR2 as YFSETQ. This CDR3 has 16 residues. The CDR3 nucleotides are TGCGCCAGCAGCCCGGTTTCGGTGGGGTCTGGAAACACCATATATTTT. Residues: CASSPVSVGSGNTIYF.

The rearrangement links TRBV6-1 to TRBJ1-1, with D perhaps matching TRBD1 (5 bases). The CDR3 extends over 15 amino acids. V lost 0 bases, J lost 1 base, and 9 bases lay in between. Germline CDR1 and CDR2: MNHNS and SASEGT. CDR3 amino acids: CASSEADSSNTEAFF. In DNA form, the CDR3 reads TGTGCCAGCAGTGAAGCAGACAGCTCGAACACTGAAGCTTTCTTT.